A selection of T cell receptor beta chains follows, all from one sample in a study of response to subunit inactivated influenza vaccine. MiXCR, applied by TCRdb to the RT-PCR reads, yields one record per CDR3 protein. The data contain 500,000 to 700,000 distinct CDR3 sequences, under 30% of them singletons. These data are also associated with another study on T cells expressing NK-cell markers.

Sequencing was performed on CD4+ T cells sorted from PBMCs, taken less than 13 days after vaccination. These receptors came from a man between 50 and 59 years old who received an inactivated influenza vaccine. The CDR3 runs from the conserved cysteine through the conserved F or W. A D gene is named only where the DNA matches it firmly. Some rows have no size entry. The others give once, few or many, or a class for an expanded clone.

clone size | CDR3 length | D gene | J gene | V gene | CDR3 DNA | CDR3 protein
few | 13 | NA | TRBJ2-2 | TRBV6-4 | TGTGCCAGCAGCCCGGAGGGCCCCGGGGAGCTGTTTTTT | CASSPEGPGELFF
NA | 11 | TRBD1 | TRBJ2-7 | TRBV12-3/TRBV12-4 | TGTGCCAGCAGTCAGACAGGGGGCCTGTACTTC | CASSQTGGLYF
NA | 16 | TRBD1 | TRBJ2-7 | TRBV6-5 | TGTGCCAGCAGTTACACGACCGGGACAGCGATGTTCGAGCAGTACTTC | CASSYTTGTAMFEQYF
NA | 17 | NA | TRBJ2-3 | TRBV10-3 | TGTGCCATCAGTGTCGGCGTAAACAGCGGTTCCACAGATACGCAGTATTTT | CAISVGVNSGSTDTQYF
NA | 16 | NA | TRBJ2-3 | TRBV4-3 | TGCGCCAGCAGCCAAGATTCAGGGATGGGCACAGATACGCAGTATTTT | CASSQDSGMGTDTQYF
NA | 14 | NA | TRBJ1-2 | TRBV4-2 | TGTGCCAGCAGCCAAGATCCTTCTAACTATGGCTACACCTTC | CASSQDPSNYGYTF
NA | 12 | NA | TRBJ1-5 | TRBV7-9 | TGTGCCAGTAACAGGGAAAATCAGCCCCAGCATTTT | CASNRENQPQHF
many | 16 | NA | TRBJ1-1 | TRBV27 | TGTGCCAGCAGCCCCACCGTAGCGACGATGAACACTGAAGCTTTCTTT | CASSPTVATMNTEAFF
few | 18 | TRBD2 | TRBJ2-4 | TRBV11-1 | TGTGCCAGCAGCCGCTACCACCCCCGGACTAGCGGAAAAAACATTCAGTACTTC | CASSRYHPRTSGKNIQYF
NA | 15 | NA | TRBJ2-7 | TRBV11-2 | TGTGCCAGCAGCTTAGATCCCACAGGATTCTACGAGCAGTACTTC | CASSLDPTGFYEQYF
NA | 16 | NA | TRBJ2-1 | TRBV6-1 | TGTGCCAGCACAATCATCCGAGGGGGGGCGTATAATGAGCAGTTCTTC | CASTIIRGGAYNEQFF
few | 14 | NA | TRBJ1-3 | TRBV20-1 | TGCAGTGCTAGTTGGGGGGGCTCGGGAAACACCATATATTTT | CSASWGGSGNTIYF
few | 17 | TRBD2 | TRBJ2-5 | TRBV7-2 | TGTGCCAGCAGCCCCCGACTAGCGGGGGGACTTAAAGAGACCCAGTACTTC | CASSPRLAGGLKETQYF
NA | 16 | TRBD2 | TRBJ2-1 | TRBV20-1 | TGCAGTGCTAGAGATCCCCGCGGGAGCTCCTACAATGAGCAGTTCTTC | CSARDPRGSSYNEQFF
once | 16 | TRBD1 | TRBJ2-2 | TRBV7-3 | TGTGCCAGCAGCCCTCAGGGGGCGCCGAACACCGGGGAGCTGTTTTTT | CASSPQGAPNTGELFF
few | 14 | TRBD1 | TRBJ2-1 | TRBV18 | TGTGCCAGCTCACAGGGGGCTCCCTACAATGAGCAGTTCTTC | CASSQGAPYNEQFF
many | 12 | NA | TRBJ2-7 | TRBV7-2 | TGTGCCAGCTCACCTGGCCTTTACGAGCAGTACTTC | CASSPGLYEQYF
many | 15 | TRBD2 | TRBJ2-1 | TRBV5-1 | TGCGCCAGCAGCACTCTAGCGGGGAACCTCAATGAGCAGTTCTTC | CASSTLAGNLNEQFF
NA | 14 | NA | TRBJ2-1 | TRBV5-1 | TGCGCCAGCAGCTCTAGACTTTCCTACAATGAGCACTTCTTC | CASSSRLSYNEHFF
NA | 14 | TRBD1 | TRBJ2-6 | TRBV7-3 | TGTGCCAGCAGCTTAAGTCGGACAGGGGGCGTCCTGACTTTC | CASSLSRTGGVLTF
NA | 15 | NA | TRBJ1-3 | TRBV5-1 | TGCGCCAGCAGCTTGCAACAGTCCTCTGGAAACACCATATATTTT | CASSLQQSSGNTIYF
NA | 13 | TRBD2 | TRBJ2-7 | TRBV20-1 | TGCAGTGCTAGAGTGCCTAGCGGCTACGAGCAGTACTTC | CSARVPSGYEQYF
NA | 13 | TRBD1 | TRBJ1-1 | TRBV20-1 | TGCAGTGCCCACGGGTTGACAGGGACTGAAGCTTTCTTT | CSAHGLTGTEAFF
few | 17 | TRBD1 | TRBJ1-2 | TRBV28 | TGTGCCAGCCGCACCGGGACAGGGTACCTTATTAACTATGGCTACACCTTC | CASRTGTGYLINYGYTF
NA | 15 | TRBD2 | TRBJ2-1 | TRBV5-1 | TGCGCCAGCAGCGAGACTAGCGGGAGCTACAATGAGCAGTTCTTC | CASSETSGSYNEQFF
NA | 16 | NA | TRBJ2-2 | TRBV20-1 | TGCAGTGCTAGAGAAGGCGGGTCGGCGGGGACCGGGGAGCTGTTTTTT | CSAREGGSAGTGELFF
NA | 15 | NA | TRBJ2-7 | TRBV25-1 | TGTGCCAGCAGTGCCTCACAGGGTTTCCCGGACGAGCAGTACTTC | CASSASQGFPDEQYF
NA | 16 | NA | TRBJ2-4 | TRBV12-3/TRBV12-4 | TGTGCCAGCAGTTTTCGACTAAGGGAGGCCAAAAACATTCAGTACTTC | CASSFRLREAKNIQYF
NA | 14 | TRBD1 | TRBJ1-5 | TRBV15 | TGTGCCACCAGCAGTTGGCAGGGGGATCAGCCCCAGCATTTT | CATSSWQGDQPQHF
many | 15 | TRBD1 | TRBJ2-3 | TRBV5-1 | TGTGCCAGCAGCTCGGGACAGGGAAGCACAGATACGCAGTATTTT | CASSSGQGSTDTQYF
NA | 12 | NA | TRBJ1-2 | TRBV3-1 | TGTGCCAGCAGCCCGGGGACAAGTGGCTACACCTTC | CASSPGTSGYTF
NA | 14 | NA | TRBJ2-7 | TRBV23-1 | TGCGCCAGCCCCTTGACGGGAAGCTCCTACGAGCAGTACTTC | CASPLTGSSYEQYF
NA | 16 | TRBD1 | TRBJ2-7 | TRBV6-2/TRBV6-3 | TGTGCCAGCACCGGGACAGACCATACTACGAACTACGAGCAGTACTTC | CASTGTDHTTNYEQYF
NA | 15 | NA | TRBJ2-3 | TRBV20-1 | TGCAGTGCATCAGTTTGGGACAAAAGCACAGATACGCAGTATTTT | CSASVWDKSTDTQYF
NA | 15 | NA | TRBJ2-2 | TRBV7-9 | TGTGCCAGCAGCTCACGCGACACCGTCACCGGGGAGCTGTTTTTT | CASSSRDTVTGELFF
few | 14 | NA | TRBJ1-1 | TRBV12-3/TRBV12-4 | TGTGCCAGCAGACTTCCGGGTTGGAACACTGAAGCTTTCTTT | CASRLPGWNTEAFF
NA | 17 | NA | TRBJ2-5 | TRBV28 | TGTGCCAGCACCTCAACGATTTGGGGCAGGGGGGGAGAGACCCAGTACTTC | CASTSTIWGRGGETQYF
many | 12 | NA | TRBJ1-3 | TRBV6-5 | TGTGCCAGCAGTGCTTCTGGAAACACCATATATTTT | CASSASGNTIYF
NA | 14 | TRBD2 | TRBJ2-1 | TRBV12-3/TRBV12-4 | TGTGCCAGCAGTTCTAGCGGGGGGACTAATGAGCAGTTCTTC | CASSSSGGTNEQFF
few | 15 | NA | TRBJ2-1 | TRBV5-1 | TGCGCCAGCAGCCGCATGGGCAGGGGGGGGAATGAGCAGTTCTTC | CASSRMGRGGNEQFF
NA | 16 | NA | TRBJ2-6 | TRBV5-1 | TGCGCCAGCAGTTCAGGAGACCGCTCTGGGGCCAACGTCCTGACTTTC | CASSSGDRSGANVLTF
NA | 12 | NA | TRBJ2-5 | TRBV20-1 | TGCAGTGCTACACCCCAGGGTGAGACCCAGTACTTC | CSATPQGETQYF
few | 14 | NA | TRBJ2-3 | TRBV5-6 | TGTGCCAGCAGACCCCTGGGGGTTACAGATACGCAGTATTTT | CASRPLGVTDTQYF
NA | 14 | TRBD1 | TRBJ1-1 | TRBV3-1 | TGTGCCAGCAGCCAAGTGACAGGGAAGGCTGAAGCTTTCTTT | CASSQVTGKAEAFF
few | 12 | NA | TRBJ1-3 | TRBV6-1 | TGTGCCAGCAGCCACGCGATGAGCACCATATATTTT | CASSHAMSTIYF
many | 13 | TRBD2 | TRBJ2-3 | TRBV29-1 | TGCAGCGTTACTAGCGGGAGAGCAGATACGCAGTATTTT | CSVTSGRADTQYF
few | 14 | NA | TRBJ2-2 | TRBV28 | TGTGCCAGCAGTTTTGATTTGGGCGCCGGGGAGCTGTTTTTT | CASSFDLGAGELFF
NA | 18 | TRBD2 | TRBJ2-1 | TRBV5-1 | TGCGCCAGCAGCTATTACTCCGGGACTAGTGGCTCCTACAATGAGCAGTTCTTC | CASSYYSGTSGSYNEQFF
NA | 15 | TRBD1 | TRBJ2-5 | TRBV4-1 | TGCGCCAGCAGCCAAGGGTCAGGGGGAGTGGAGACCCAGTACTTC | CASSQGSGGVETQYF
few | 14 | TRBD2 | TRBJ2-3 | TRBV20-1 | TGCAGTGCTGACCGGGACTATAGCACAGATACGCAGTATTTT | CSADRDYSTDTQYF
NA | 14 | TRBD1 | TRBJ1-5 | TRBV4-1 | TGCGCCAGCAGCCGCGGACAGGGAGGCCAGCCCCAGCATTTT | CASSRGQGGQPQHF
NA | 15 | TRBD1 | TRBJ2-1 | TRBV9 | TGTGCCAGCAGCTTCGCGGGACAGGGCTACAATGAGCAGTTCTTC | CASSFAGQGYNEQFF
few | 14 | NA | TRBJ2-1 | TRBV20-1 | TGCAGTGCTAGCGGTTCCCCGGGGTCCGATGAGCAGTTCTTC | CSASGSPGSDEQFF
few | 12 | NA | TRBJ2-2 | TRBV7-2 | TGTGCCAGCAGCTTAGGGGTCGGGGAGCTGTTTTTT | CASSLGVGELFF
few | 17 | NA | TRBJ2-3 | TRBV7-2 | TGTGCCAGCAGCTTAGTATTTTCCAGGGGAGTTACAGATACGCAGTATTTT | CASSLVFSRGVTDTQYF
once | 17 | TRBD2 | TRBJ2-3 | TRBV4-1 | TGCGCCAGCAGCCAAGATAATTCGGGGGTCGGGGGGGATACGCAGTATTTT | CASSQDNSGVGGDTQYF
few | 15 | TRBD2 | TRBJ2-2 | TRBV20-1 | TGCAGTGCTAGAAAAGCGGGGCGCAACACCGGGGAGCTGTTTTTT | CSARKAGRNTGELFF